This TCR beta chain was captured by sequencing in a study of T cells in Graves' hyperthyroidism and ophthalmopathy. Study results and caveats: Most thyroid clonotypes expanded above 0.001 appeared in blood too.

Amplified regions were TCR beta CDR3 sequences from RNA transcripts. During a first-round RT-PCR of the TCR CDR3, the HTBI primer set was used. TCRdb fed the multiplex PCR reads into MiXCR, producing one record per CDR3 protein. The table includes some 350,000 distinct CDR3 sequences, 12% to 15% detected once. The cohort's ophthalmopathy patients, a group with duration under 3 months, had a Clinical Activity Score of at least 3 and a NOSPECS grade of at least 4. Any patient presenting with uncontrolled infection, other autoimmune disease, pregnancy or lactation was left out. Extraction of PBMCs used around 9.6 ml of fresh peripheral blood. This clonotype was seen many times. Its antigen is currently unknown. Trimming removed 1 base at V and 6 bases at J, with 9 bases between. This CDR3 has 13 residues. Germline V gene data show CDR1 as SGHDN and CDR2 as FVKESK.

This TCR derives from a middle-aged woman with Graves' ophthalmopathy. This chain joins TRBV14 and TRBJ1-1, with D uncertain. The sequenced sample consisted of blood. The CDR3 sequence is CASSQVRGPEAFF. CDR3 DNA sequence: TGTGCCAGCAGCCAAGTACGTGGACCTGAAGCTTTCTTT.